This T cell receptor (beta chain) stems from a study of chemoradiotherapy in HPV16-positive cancers. General study points: Better recurrence-free survival went with HPV-responsive T-cell expansion in HPV16-positive patients.

With respect to this clone: Its antigen is not identified.

Assay: immunoSEQ multiplex PCR; the TCRdb copy retains only in-frame clones and omits some. Seen here are 20,000 or so clones, around 87% observed once, and the top ten hold approximately 2.5%. Over chemoradiotherapy, repertoires were sampled more than once. This CDR3 comprises 15 residues. Germline loops: CDR1 SNHLY, CDR2 FYNNEI. V shed 3 bases and J 10 bases; nucleotides not matched to a gene: 7. This sample comprised blood, obtained from a patient who underwent chemoradiotherapy. The receptor comes from a human donor with HPV-associated anogenital cancer. The genes are TRBV2 and TRBJ2-5, with 14 nucleotides matching TRBD2. CDR3 in amino acids: CASSDSGLAGGGQYF. CDR3 nucleotides: TGTGCCAGCAGTGACAGTGGACTAGCGGGGGGAGGCCAGTACTTC.